Presented here are 4 T cell receptor beta chains from one specimen sequenced in a study of memory CD4+ T cells and cytomegalovirus serostatus (dated by TCRdb to between 2018 and 2021). Libraries were prepared through the immunoSEQ multiplex PCR assay. Held by TCRdb, this immuneACCESS table contains in-frame sequences only and omits some clones. Under half of the omission traces to an unresolved V gene where checked; the cause of the rest is unknown. Within this sample are about 92,000 clones, with 80% of them counted one time only. The leading ten clones occupy 3.6% of the sample. A FACSAria II was used to sort memory CD4+ T cells, defined as single viable CD3+CD4+CD8-CD45RO+ cells. The sample consisted of memory CD4+ T cells from blood. All receptors come from an adult in good health and CMV-seropositive.

CDR3 protein: CASRLTNYGYTF. As DNA, the CDR3 is TGTGCCAGTAGACTCACTAACTATGGCTACACCTTC. The rearrangement joins TRBV19 to TRBJ1-2; no reliable D call. Between the trimmed V and J ends, which lost 6 bases and 0 bases, there was a span of 5 bases. Germline V CDR1 and CDR2: LNHDA, SQIVND (reference sequence). The CDR3 is made up of 12 amino acids.

CDR3 nucleotides: TGTGCCAGCCAAGGACAGGGGAACTTCGGCAATCAGCCCCAGCATTTT. It specifies CASQGQGNFGNQPQHF. This chain connects TRBV2 to TRBJ1-5, with 9 positions matching TRBD1. The CDR3 contains 16 residues. V shed 8 bases and J 2 bases; nucleotides not matched to a gene: 10. Germline lookup yields CDR1 SNHLY and CDR2 FYNNEI. Based on the CDR3 plus reference TRBV2 and TRBJ1-5, the full variable domain is EPEVTQTPSHQVTQMGQEVILRCVPISNHLYFYWYRQILGQKVEFLVSFYNNEISEKSEIFDDQFSVERPDGSNFTLKIRSTKLEDSAMYFCASQGQGNFGNQPQHFGDGTRLSIL.

This chain joins TRBV7-6 and TRBJ2-5; 10 bases align to TRBD1. The CDR3 covers 17 residues. Per germline, CDR1 SGHVS and CDR2 FNYEAQ. V dropped 0 bases and J dropped 4; count of bases not matched to a gene: 8. CDR3 in DNA: TGTGCCAGCAGCTTAGCGGGGGGACAGGGGATGGGAGAGACCCAGTACTTC. The encoded protein is CASSLAGGQGMGETQYF.

The V gene is TRBV5-1, the J gene TRBJ2-7; D gene uncertain. The V end was cut by 0 bases, the J end by 4 bases, with 8 bases between. CDR1 is SGHRS and CDR2 is YFSETQ in the germline V gene. This CDR3 region has 13 residues. CDR3 loop: CASSLVDSYEQYF. The CDR3 bases are TGCGCCAGCAGCTTGGTTGACTCGTACGAGCAGTACTTC. The full variable domain, with the rest looked up from reference TRBV5-1 and TRBJ2-7, is KAGVTQTPRYLIKTRGQQVTLSCSPISGHRSVSWYQQTPGQGLQFLFEYFSETQRNKGNFPGRFSGRQFSNSRSEMNVSTLELGDSALYLCASSLVDSYEQYFGPGTRLTVT.